The 28 T cell receptor beta chains below all came from one sample that was sequenced in a study of blood T cell repertoires in COVID-19. Here immunoSEQ multiplex PCR was the method, and the copy in TCRdb shows in-frame clones only, minus some. This sample has hundreds of thousands of clones, with about 87% found just once. The sample consisted of peripheral blood. All receptors come from a woman in her 30s who had recovered from COVID-19.

The V call is TRBV5-1, the J call TRBJ1-2; 12 bases align to TRBD1. Germline lookup yields CDR1 SGHRS and CDR2 YFSETQ. The CDR3 spans 17 residues. The V gene end was trimmed by 0 bases and the J gene end by 4 bases; junction bases not matched to a gene: 7. CDR3 protein: CASSLDPGQGAFYGYTF. The CDR3, as DNA: TGCGCCAGCAGCTTGGACCCGGGACAGGGGGCTTTCTATGGCTACACCTTC.

The rearrangement links TRBV12-3 or TRBV12-4 to TRBJ2-2; no firm D call. Trimming took off 4 bases at V and 5 bases at J, with 2 bases between the two ends. The CDR3 contains 11 residues. The CDR3 bases are TGTGCCAGCAGTTCGACCGGGGAGCTGTTTTTT. Protein: CASSSTGELFF.

Here the CDR3 reads CASSLGLARNTIYF. For the CDR3, the DNA is TGTGCCAGCAGCTTAGGACTGGCCCGAAACACCATATATTTT. V usage is TRBV11-2 and J usage is TRBJ1-3; no clear D. There are 14 residues in the CDR3. The germline V gene encodes CDR1 SGHAT and CDR2 FQNNGV. V lost 1 base, J lost 5 bases, and 9 bases lay in between.

Remarks on this clone: Within the sample, other DNA sequences also encode this same CDR3. The rearrangement joins TRBV28 to TRBJ2-7; TRBD1 matches 8 bases. With V trimmed by 5 bases and J by 6 bases, 3 bases remained unmatched. Germline CDR1 MDHEN, CDR2 SYDVKM. This CDR3 is 12 amino acids long. Here the CDR3 reads CASSTGGGEQYF. CDR3 DNA: TGTGCCAGCAGTACAGGGGGAGGCGAGCAGTACTTC. The full variable domain, with the rest looked up from reference TRBV28 and TRBJ2-7, is DVKVTQSSRYLVKRTGEKVFLECVQDMDHENMFWYRQDPGLGLRLIYFSYDVKMKEKGDIPEGYSVSREKKERFSLILESASTNQTSMYLCASSTGGGEQYFGPGTRLTVT.

This chain links TRBV28 with TRBJ1-5; D might be TRBD1 (5 bases). Germline loops: CDR1 MDHEN, CDR2 SYDVKM. V was shortened by 7 bases and J by 2 bases, with 9 bases between the two germline ends. CDR3 length: 13 residues. In nucleotides, the CDR3 is TGTGCCAGCACCGCGGGGGGCAATCAGCCCCAGCATTTT. Translating it yields CASTAGGNQPQHF.

The chain couples TRBV7-8 to TRBJ2-3; 11 bases fit TRBD1. Trimming removed 3 bases from V and 0 bases from J; junction bases left unmatched: 5. The germline gives CDR1 SGHVS, CDR2 FQNEAQ. The CDR3 is made up of 17 amino acids. The CDR3 here is CASSFSGTGGSTDTQYF. In DNA, the CDR3 is TGTGCCAGCAGCTTCTCCGGGACAGGGGGGAGCACAGATACGCAGTATTTT. Full variable domain (rest looked up from reference TRBV7-8 and TRBJ2-3): GAGVSQSPRYKVAKRGQDVALRCDPISGHVSLFWYQQALGQGPEFLTYFQNEAQLDKSGLPSDRFFAERPEGSVSTLKIQRTQQEDSAVYLCASSFSGTGGSTDTQYFGPGTRLTVL.

The V gene is TRBV5-4, the J gene TRBJ2-2, with D possibly being TRBD1 (6 bases). The V gene's germline CDR1 is SGHNT and CDR2 YYREEE (reference sequence). Trimming pared 3 bases from V and 7 bases from J, leaving 13 bases between. The CDR3 sequence is 14 residues long. In DNA, the CDR3 is TGTGCCAGCAGCTCACCACAGGGTGGCGGGGAGCTGTTTTTT. It encodes CASSSPQGGGELFF.

The chain has TRBV5-5 and TRBJ1-1; D remains unclear. In germline, CDR1 is SGHKS, CDR2 YYEKEE (reference sequence). The CDR3 is 12 residues long. Trimming pared 7 bases from V and 1 base from J, leaving 8 bases between. The CDR3 DNA is TGTGCCAGCTCCCGACAGAACACTGAAGCTTTCTTT. Translation gives CASSRQNTEAFF.

The genes are TRBV7-2 and TRBJ2-5; 8 bases are a match to TRBD2. Per germline, CDR1 SGHTA and CDR2 FQGNSA. The CDR3 is 14 residues long. J gave up 5 bases and V 1 base, and 3 bases lay outside the gene matches. The CDR3 DNA is TGTGCCAGCAGCTTAGTAACGGGGGGGGAGACCCAGTACTTC. Its protein is CASSLVTGGETQYF.

A single count supports this clone. V usage is TRBV30 and J usage is TRBJ2-7; D possibly corresponds to TRBD1 (7 bases). Trimming removed 0 bases from V and 4 bases from J, with 13 bases in between. CDR1 is GTSNPN and CDR2 is SVGIG in the germline V gene (reference sequence). The CDR3 is made up of 14 amino acids. The CDR3 DNA sequence: TGTGCCTGGAGTGTACTTTCAGGGGGGTACGAGCAGTACTTC. Translated: CAWSVLSGGYEQYF.

The chain links TRBV30 to TRBJ2-1; D not certain. The germline CDR1 and CDR2 sequences are GTSNPN and SVGIG (reference sequence). V lost 1 base and J 4 bases, leaving 5 bases between the germline ends. This CDR3 has 12 residues. DNA of the CDR3: TGTGCCTGGAGTGGGGCATACAATGAGCAGTTCTTC. Translating it yields CAWSGAYNEQFF.

J is TRBJ1-2 and V is TRBV2; TRBD1 agrees at 7 bases. The germline V gene has CDR1 SNHLY and CDR2 FYNNEI. The CDR3 extends over 15 amino acids. V lost 4 bases, J lost 8 bases, and 13 bases stayed unmatched. CDR3 region: CASSGDRESVYGYTF. The CDR3 bases are TGTGCCAGCAGTGGAGACAGGGAGTCGGTGTACGGCTACACCTTC.

CDR3 sequence: CASSGFLNMRNEKLFF. The CDR3 DNA is TGTGCCAGCAGTGGGTTTCTGAACATGAGGAATGAAAAACTGTTTTTT. The V gene is TRBV6-1, the J gene TRBJ1-4; D is undetermined. Germline V gene sequence: CDR1 MNHNS, CDR2 SASEGT. V was cut by 4 bases and J by 5 bases, with 17 bases left in between. This CDR3 comprises 16 residues.

The gene calls are TRBV28 and TRBJ2-3; D is undetermined. The CDR3 sequence is 13 residues long. V was shortened by 7 bases and J by 1 base, with 9 bases between the two germline ends. Germline-derived CDR1 and CDR2 are MDHEN and SYDVKM. CDR3 coding DNA: TGTGCCAGCACCCTCCTCGGCACAGATACGCAGTATTTT. This translates into CASTLLGTDTQYF.

The chain carries TRBV4-2 and TRBJ2-1, with 10 nucleotides matching TRBD2. This CDR3 region has 15 residues. The trim removed 1 base at V and 7 bases at J, leaving 4 bases unmatched. Germline loops: CDR1 LGHNA, CDR2 YNFKEQ. CDR3 sequence reads: CASSQVSGGANEQFF. DNA for the CDR3: TGTGCCAGCAGCCAAGTAAGCGGGGGGGCTAATGAGCAGTTCTTC.

The chain uses TRBV5-5 and TRBJ2-1, with 8 nucleotides matching TRBD1. CDR3 length equals 15 residues. Germline loops: CDR1 SGHKS, CDR2 YYEKEE (reference sequence). V lost 0 bases and J lost 7; bases outside the gene matches: 6. The CDR3 sequence: CASSLGQGAKNEQFF. The CDR3 coding sequence is TGTGCCAGCAGCTTGGGCCAGGGGGCAAAAAATGAGCAGTTCTTC.

The chain links TRBV7-8 to TRBJ1-1, with TRBD1 as a possible D gene (5 bases). The CDR3 length is 12 residues. V dropped 8 bases and J dropped 1 base, with 8 bases sitting between them. Germline V lookup: CDR1 SGHVS, CDR2 FQNEAQ. CDR3 protein: CASGASNTEAFF. CDR3 DNA: TGTGCCAGCGGGGCCTCGAACACTGAAGCTTTCTTT.

V is TRBV19 and J is TRBJ1-2; 7 bases are a match to TRBD1. V dropped 5 bases and J dropped 8; count of bases not matched to a gene: 11. The CDR3 has 14 amino acids. Germline V gene lookup returns CDR1 LNHDA and CDR2 SQIVND (reference sequence). The CDR3 protein is CASSPLDRESGYTF. The CDR3 DNA reads TGTGCCAGTAGTCCTTTAGACAGGGAGAGCGGCTACACCTTC.

This clone came up once. This chain connects TRBV4-2 to TRBJ2-3, with 7 bases lining up with TRBD2. The V gene's germline CDR1 is LGHNA and CDR2 YNFKEQ. The CDR3 extends over 15 amino acids. V dropped 5 bases and J dropped 0; count of bases not matched to a gene: 5. The CDR3 DNA reads as TGTGCCAGCAGCTGGGGGGGTATTAGCACAGATACGCAGTATTTT. Encoded protein: CASSWGGISTDTQYF.

This clone was counted many times. The J gene is TRBJ2-7, the V gene TRBV3-1 (or the pseudogene TRBV3-2); D is ambiguous. Germline V CDR1 and CDR2: LGHDT, YNNKEL (reference sequence). The CDR3 is made up of 14 amino acids. The V end lost 0 bases, the J end lost 3 bases, and 9 bases lay between the germline ends. The CDR3 loop reads CASSQDAGNYEQYF. The CDR3 coding sequence is TGTGCCAGCAGCCAAGATGCAGGTAACTACGAGCAGTACTTC.

The rearrangement links TRBV12-5 to TRBJ2-3; D gene uncertain. Trimming stripped 1 base from V and 7 bases from J, with 9 bases between. This CDR3 has 13 amino acids. The germline V gene has CDR1 LGHNT and CDR2 FRNRAP. In DNA form, the CDR3 reads TGTGCTAGTGGTTTGGACAGAGCTTATACGCAGTATTTT. Amino acids: CASGLDRAYTQYF.

The V and J genes are TRBV3-1 (or the pseudogene TRBV3-2) and TRBJ2-1; perhaps TRBD1 as D (6 bases). Germline lookup yields CDR1 LGHDT and CDR2 YNNKEL (reference sequence). This CDR3 is built from 14 residues. Trimming left V 5 bases short and J 4 bases short, with 12 bases between. The CDR3 protein is CASSNRGQYNEQFF. The DNA for the CDR3 is TGTGCCAGCAGCAACCGAGGACAGTACAATGAGCAGTTCTTC.

This clone came up once. The V and J genes are TRBV3-1 (or the pseudogene TRBV3-2) and TRBJ1-5, with a tentative D call TRBD1 (6 bases). The length of the CDR3 is 15 residues. Deletions cut 1 base from V and 7 bases from J, with 14 bases between. Germline CDR1 and CDR2: LGHDT and YNNKEL (reference sequence). This CDR3 is CASSQGHGGFQPQHF. CDR3 nucleotides: TGTGCCAGCAGCCAAGGACATGGGGGCTTCCAGCCCCAGCATTTT.

The chain uses TRBV5-1 and TRBJ2-1; D unresolved. Between the trimmed V and J ends, which lost 0 bases and 4 bases, there was a span of 5 bases. The CDR3 length is 13 residues. Germline values: CDR1 SGHRS, CDR2 YFSETQ. CDR3 sequence reads: CASSLVSYNEQFF. The CDR3 region has the DNA TGCGCCAGCAGCTTGGTGTCGTACAATGAGCAGTTCTTC. Supplemented by reference TRBV5-1 and TRBJ2-1, the full variable domain reads KAGVTQTPRYLIKTRGQQVTLSCSPISGHRSVSWYQQTPGQGLQFLFEYFSETQRNKGNFPGRFSGRQFSNSRSEMNVSTLELGDSALYLCASSLVSYNEQFFGPGTRLTVL.

Points on this clone: This may be a read error, as it is one base from a much larger clone. J is TRBJ2-3 and V is TRBV11-2; D is perhaps TRBD2 (5 bases). Germline values: CDR1 SGHAT, CDR2 FQNNGV. This CDR3 is built from 14 residues. Trimming left V 1 base short and J 2 bases short, with 7 bases between. This CDR3 reads CASSLAGYTDTQYF. The CDR3 bases are TGTGCCAGCAGCTTAGCGGGGTACACAGATACGCAGTATTTT.

The rearrangement joins TRBV4-2 to TRBJ2-3; 12 bases map to TRBD2. This CDR3 is 16 amino acids long. Germline values: CDR1 LGHNA, CDR2 YNFKEQ. With 3 bases clipped from V and 4 bases from J, the junction kept 5 bases outside the gene matches. CDR3 protein: CASSQRLAGDADTQYF. The CDR3 bases are TGTGCCAGCAGCCAGCGACTAGCGGGGGACGCAGATACGCAGTATTTT.

The chain couples TRBV9 to TRBJ2-7; weak D call: TRBD2 (5 bases). Trimming stripped 0 bases from V and 3 bases from J, with 10 bases between. Germline assignment: CDR1 SGDLS and CDR2 YYNGEE. CDR3 length equals 14 residues. The CDR3 is CASSVGLAGYEQYF. In nucleotides, the CDR3 is TGTGCCAGCAGCGTAGGGCTAGCTGGCTACGAGCAGTACTTC.

This chain links TRBV6-1 with TRBJ1-1; D possibly corresponds to TRBD1 (6 bases). Between the trimmed V and J ends, which lost 0 bases and 1 base, there was a span of 6 bases. Germline loops: CDR1 MNHNS, CDR2 SASEGT. The CDR3 length is 14 residues. In DNA form, the CDR3 reads TGTGCCAGCAGTGAAGCGACAGGGAACACTGAAGCTTTCTTT. Protein product: CASSEATGNTEAFF.